The 27 T cell receptor beta chains in this list originate from one sample, sequenced in a study of blood T cell repertoires in COVID-19. Clones were read by immunoSEQ multiplex PCR, and TCRdb kept only the in-frame ones, dropping some. The table includes about 180,000 clones, 79% detected once. Material for sequencing was peripheral blood. The receptors were gathered from an older woman with COVID-19, enrolled during active disease.

The rearrangement uses TRBV2 and TRBJ2-7; D perhaps matches TRBD1 (5 bases). This CDR3 is built from 13 residues. Trimming removed 0 bases at V and 3 bases at J, with 6 bases between. Germline loops: CDR1 SNHLY, CDR2 FYNNEI. CDR3 DNA: TGTGCCAGCAGTGAAGCTCAGGGCTACGAGCAGTACTTC. It translates to CASSEAQGYEQYF.

This clone appeared many times. This chain joins TRBV18 and TRBJ1-5; D not resolved. The V gene lost 2 bases and the J gene lost 0 bases, with 11 bases spanning the gap. The germline V gene has CDR1 KGHSH and CDR2 LQKENI. The CDR3 is 16 amino acids. CDR3 bases: TGTGCCAGCTCACCAGAGGTCGGGGATAGCAATCAGCCCCAGCATTTT. Translating it yields CASSPEVGDSNQPQHF.

The chain is built from TRBV5-8 and TRBJ1-1; D not resolved. The CDR3 has 9 residues. V lost 2 bases to trimming and J lost 11 bases, with 4 bases between them. Germline loops: CDR1 SGHTS, CDR2 YDEGEE. The CDR3 loop reads CASSLHAFF. Written as DNA, the CDR3 is TGTGCCAGCAGCTTACACGCTTTCTTT.

This clone was seen a few times. This chain connects TRBV19 to TRBJ2-3; 12 positions agree with TRBD2. The CDR3 loop spans 16 amino acids. V shed 4 bases and J 5 bases; nucleotides not matched to a gene: 7. CDR1 and CDR2 from the germline V gene are LNHDA and SQIVND (reference sequence). The CDR3, as DNA: TGTGCCAGTAGTACTAGACTAGCGGGGGATATAGATACGCAGTATTTT. Its translation: CASSTRLAGDIDTQYF. The full variable domain, with the rest looked up from reference TRBV19 and TRBJ2-3, is DGGITQSPKYLFRKEGQNVTLSCEQNLNHDAMYWYRQDPGQGLRLIYYSQIVNDFQKGDIAEGYSVSREKKESFPLTVTSAQKNPTAFYLCASSTRLAGDIDTQYFGPGTRLTVL.

This clone has a single count. This chain links TRBV7-2 with TRBJ2-3, with TRBD2 matching over 8 bases. With V trimmed by 1 base and J by 2 bases, 8 bases remained unmatched. Looked up from germline, CDR1 is SGHTA and CDR2 is FQGNSA. The CDR3 is made up of 17 amino acids. CDR3 amino acids: CASSLDFTSGLTDTQYF. In nucleotides, the CDR3 is TGTGCCAGCAGCTTAGATTTTACTAGCGGACTCACAGATACGCAGTATTTT.

The chain carries TRBV28 and TRBJ2-2; 8 bases map to TRBD1. The CDR3 runs 13 residues. Germline assignment: CDR1 MDHEN and CDR2 SYDVKM. Unmatched junction bases numbered 4, after V lost 7 bases and J lost 6 bases. The CDR3 DNA follows: TGTGCCAGCATCAAACAGGGGGCCGGGGAGCTGTTTTTT. It specifies CASIKQGAGELFF.

This clone was observed a handful of times. The chain uses TRBV28 and TRBJ2-6; tentatively, D is TRBD1 (5 bases). The CDR3 contains 19 residues. Trimming took 5 bases from V and 0 from J, leaving 20 bases between them. The germline gives CDR1 MDHEN, CDR2 SYDVKM. CDR3 nucleotides: TGTGCCAGCAGTCCCCCCACCCCGGTGGGGCGCTCTGGGGCCAACGTCCTGACTTTC. It codes for CASSPPTPVGRSGANVLTF.

The chain couples TRBV19 to TRBJ1-3; 7 positions match TRBD1. Germline-derived CDR1 and CDR2 are LNHDA and SQIVND (reference sequence). The CDR3 runs 16 residues. V shed 3 bases, J shed 0 bases, and the junction held 5 bases outside the gene matches. CDR3 in amino acids: CASSISGTVSGNTIYF. The DNA for the CDR3 is TGTGCCAGTAGTATCTCCGGGACAGTCTCTGGAAACACCATATATTTT. Drawing the rest from reference TRBV19 and TRBJ1-3, the complete variable domain is DGGITQSPKYLFRKEGQNVTLSCEQNLNHDAMYWYRQDPGQGLRLIYYSQIVNDFQKGDIAEGYSVSREKKESFPLTVTSAQKNPTAFYLCASSISGTVSGNTIYFGEGSWLTVV.

The chain is built from TRBV9 and TRBJ2-3; tentatively, D is TRBD1 (5 bases). Germline values: CDR1 SGDLS, CDR2 YYNGEE. Trimming took off 4 bases at V and 1 base at J, with 13 bases between the two ends. CDR3 length equals 15 residues. As DNA, the CDR3 is TGTGCCAGCAGCTTTTTGGGGCAGGGCACAGATACGCAGTATTTT. It specifies CASSFLGQGTDTQYF.

This clone showed up many times. The chain carries TRBV3-1 (or the pseudogene TRBV3-2) and TRBJ2-3, with unresolved D. Trimming left V 3 bases short and J 4 bases short, with 17 bases between. The CDR3 spans 16 residues. In germline, CDR1 is LGHDT, CDR2 YNNKEL (reference sequence). The DNA for the CDR3 is TGTGCCAGCAGCCATGAGTTCCTGCCGATCGCAGATACGCAGTATTTT. Translation gives CASSHEFLPIADTQYF.

Note on this clone: The sample contains more than one DNA sequence encoding this CDR3. This chain connects TRBV15 to TRBJ1-3; D is possibly TRBD1 (5 bases). V dropped 0 bases and J dropped 0 bases, with 9 bases sitting between them. The germline V gene has CDR1 LNHNV and CDR2 YYDKDF (reference sequence). The CDR3 totals 16 residues. As DNA, the CDR3 is TGTGCCACCAGCAGAGATCGGGGGACCTCTGGAAACACCATATATTTT. Translation: CATSRDRGTSGNTIYF.

The chain carries TRBV5-1 and TRBJ1-1, with 7 bases that match TRBD1. The CDR3 spans 15 residues. The ends lost 0 bases at V and 2 bases at J; junction bases unmatched: 4. Germline V gene lookup returns CDR1 SGHRS and CDR2 YFSETQ. The CDR3 protein is CASSLEGTVNTEAFF. The CDR3 DNA sequence: TGCGCCAGCAGCTTGGAGGGGACAGTTAACACTGAAGCTTTCTTT. Variable domain in full (rest from reference TRBV5-1 and TRBJ1-1): KAGVTQTPRYLIKTRGQQVTLSCSPISGHRSVSWYQQTPGQGLQFLFEYFSETQRNKGNFPGRFSGRQFSNSRSEMNVSTLELGDSALYLCASSLEGTVNTEAFFGQGTRLTVV.

The V call is TRBV5-6, the J call TRBJ2-3; D not certain. This CDR3 is 14 amino acids long. Trimming cost V 2 bases and J 0 bases, with 7 bases left between them. CDR1 and CDR2 (germline): SGHDT, YYEEEE. CDR3 in DNA: TGTGCCAGCAGCTTTCCGACTAGCACAGATACGCAGTATTTT. Protein: CASSFPTSTDTQYF.

The chain couples TRBV6-1 to TRBJ2-7; TRBD2 matches at 9 bases. The germline V gene encodes CDR1 MNHNS and CDR2 SASEGT. The CDR3 runs 15 residues. V shed 1 base and J 9 bases; nucleotides not matched to a gene: 10. CDR3 residues: CASSEVASGTFRQYF. Written as DNA, the CDR3 is TGTGCCAGCAGTGAAGTGGCTAGCGGGACGTTTAGGCAGTACTTC.

The chain is built from TRBV6-5 and TRBJ1-2; 7 bases fit TRBD1. The V segment lost 0 bases and the J segment 1 base; nucleotides outside the gene matches: 5. Germline CDR1 reads MNHEY; CDR2 reads SVGAGI. CDR3 length: 16 residues. The CDR3 sequence is CASSYSPGQYNYGYTF. In nucleotides, the CDR3 is TGTGCCAGCAGTTACTCACCGGGACAGTATAACTATGGCTACACCTTC.

The chain carries TRBV3-1 (or the pseudogene TRBV3-2) and TRBJ2-3; 12 bases align to TRBD2. Germline values: CDR1 LGHDT, CDR2 YNNKEL (reference sequence). The length of the CDR3 is 16 residues. Trimming cost V 5 bases and J 7 bases; bases outside gene matches: 10. CDR3 in DNA: TGTGCCAGCAGCTACGGACTAGCGGGATTTGCGCATACGCAGTATTTT. Protein product: CASSYGLAGFAHTQYF.

This chain joins TRBV6-5 and TRBJ1-4, with TRBD1 matching over 7 bases. From germline, CDR1 is MNHEY and CDR2 SVGAGI. V lost 2 bases, J lost 5 bases, and 8 bases stayed unmatched. The CDR3 is 16 amino acids. The CDR3 DNA reads as TGTGCCAGCAGTTACGGCTCGGGACAGAGGAATGAAAAACTGTTTTTT. It yields the protein CASSYGSGQRNEKLFF.

V gene TRBV6-5 combines with J gene TRBJ1-5; D is uncertain. V was cut by 5 bases and J by 1 base, with 12 bases left in between. CDR1 is MNHEY and CDR2 is SVGAGI in the germline V gene. There are 15 residues in the CDR3. The DNA for the CDR3 is TGTGCCAGCAGTAATTTCCCCACAAGCAATCAGCCCCAGCATTTT. It specifies CASSNFPTSNQPQHF.

This clone was found a few times. The V and J genes are TRBV4-2 and TRBJ1-3, with D unclear. Germline lookup yields CDR1 LGHNA and CDR2 YNFKEQ. The CDR3 is 17 residues long. V lost 3 bases to trimming and J lost 0 bases, with 15 bases between them. In DNA, the CDR3 is TGTGCCAGCAGCCAGAGATCTTCCATCCTCTCTGGAAACACCATATATTTT. Its translation: CASSQRSSILSGNTIYF.

The chain combines TRBV19 with TRBJ2-1; D may be TRBD1 (6 bases). The CDR3 covers 16 residues. Germline V CDR1 and CDR2: LNHDA, SQIVND (reference sequence). Trimming took off 2 bases at V and 5 bases at J, with 16 bases between the two ends. The CDR3 sequence is CASSILSGTRNNEQFF. DNA of the CDR3: TGTGCCAGTAGTATATTGAGTGGGACACGGAACAATGAGCAGTTCTTC.

V is TRBV19 and J is TRBJ2-5, with D tentatively TRBD1 (5 bases). The V and J ends lost 5 bases and 5 bases respectively, with 15 bases between them. This CDR3 is 14 amino acids long. From germline, CDR1 is LNHDA and CDR2 SQIVND (reference sequence). The CDR3 bases are TGTGCCAGTAGTGCCCAAGGGGCATGGGAGACCCAGTACTTC. Encoded protein: CASSAQGAWETQYF.

The chain uses TRBV18 and TRBJ2-7, with 8 positions matching TRBD1. J lost 2 bases, V lost 2 bases, and 5 bases had no gene match. Germline-derived CDR1 and CDR2 are KGHSH and LQKENI. CDR3 size: 15 residues. CDR3: CASSPTGQGAYEQYV. For the CDR3, the DNA is TGTGCCAGCTCACCAACAGGACAGGGAGCCTACGAGCAGTACGTC.

The V and J genes are TRBV6-1 and TRBJ2-6; 10 nucleotides line up with TRBD1. This CDR3 has 19 amino acids. V was pared by 0 bases and J by 4 bases, with 9 bases of the junction left unmatched. From germline, CDR1 is MNHNS and CDR2 SASEGT. For the CDR3, the DNA is TGTGCCAGCAGTGAAGCGACATTAGGACAGGGGGGAGGGGCCAACGTCCTGACTTTC. This codes for CASSEATLGQGGGANVLTF.

The chain uses TRBV10-2 and TRBJ1-5; 7 positions agree with TRBD1. The CDR3 is 15 residues long. The junction had 15 bases not matched to a gene; V was cut back by 10 bases and J by 6 bases. Germline lookup yields CDR1 WSHSY and CDR2 SAAADI. This CDR3 reads CATKPFRDSRQPQHF. CDR3 sequence (DNA): TGCGCCACCAAGCCCTTTAGGGACAGTCGTCAGCCCCAGCATTTT.

The V call is TRBV19, the J call TRBJ1-2, with D perhaps matching TRBD1 (6 bases). Germline CDR1 LNHDA, CDR2 SQIVND (reference sequence). This CDR3 is built from 13 residues. V was clipped by 5 bases and J by 2 bases, with 9 bases between them. The CDR3 loop reads CASSLGQNYGYTF. CDR3 coding DNA: TGTGCCAGTAGTCTCGGACAGAACTATGGCTACACCTTC.

The J gene is TRBJ2-3, the V gene TRBV3-1 (or the pseudogene TRBV3-2); tentatively, D is TRBD2 (7 bases). Germline V CDR1 and CDR2: LGHDT, YNNKEL (reference sequence). This CDR3 region has 16 residues. V gave up 3 bases and J gave up 2 bases, with 15 bases separating them. CDR3 coding DNA: TGTGCCAGCAGCCAGGGCGGGGGCCTCCTCACAGATACGCAGTATTTT. It is translated as CASSQGGGLLTDTQYF.

This clone came up a few times. This chain uses TRBV30 with TRBJ1-1; D remains unclear. CDR1 is GTSNPN, CDR2 SVGIG, per germline (reference sequence). The CDR3 extends over 12 amino acids. V was pared by 8 bases and J by 0 bases, with 10 bases between. The CDR3 sequence: CAGGLLNTEAFF. In DNA, the CDR3 is TGTGCCGGAGGACTTCTGAACACTGAAGCTTTCTTT.